This TCR beta chain is from a study of blood T cells in healthy people across ages. A second about 6 to 12 cycle PCR used barcoded and J-beta primers. Using its own MiXCR run on the 5' RACE reads, TCRdb lists one record per CDR3 protein. This table holds some 1,800,000 distinct CDR3 sequences, roughly 43% found once. There are 13 residues in the CDR3. This receptor was identified in a human donor in good health. Sequencing was performed on blood. The chain joins TRBV21-1 to TRBJ2-4; TRBD2 reflects the table's D call only, with no check against the DNA. TRBV21-1 is a pseudogene segment. In DNA form, the CDR3 reads TGTGCCAGCCGTCGGGGCCCTAAAAACATTCAGTACTTC. Amino acids: CASRRGPKNIQYF.